Below are 29 T cell receptor beta chains sequenced from a single sample in a study of blood T cell repertoires in COVID-19. Generated by immunoSEQ multiplex PCR, the TCRdb table keeps only in-frame clones and is missing some. The sample holds about 370,000 clones; around 87% are singletons and the top ten take 0.9% to 1.1%. The source material was PBMCs or T cells enriched from blood (not recorded which). These receptors all come from a man aged 18 to 29 who had recovered from COVID-19.

The genes are TRBV9 and TRBJ1-2; 9 bases agree with TRBD1. Germline V CDR1 and CDR2: SGDLS, YYNGEE. V lost 4 bases, J lost 3 bases, and 7 bases stayed unmatched. This CDR3 is 15 amino acids long. CDR3 in amino acids: CASSLSTGGDYGYTF. CDR3 DNA sequence: TGTGCCAGCAGCTTGTCAACAGGGGGCGACTATGGCTACACCTTC.

V is TRBV11-1 and J is TRBJ2-5; D remains unclear. Germline V gene sequence: CDR1 SGHAT, CDR2 FQDESV (reference sequence). V was shortened by 3 bases and J by 2 bases, with 10 bases between the two germline ends. The CDR3 covers 14 residues. CDR3 sequence reads: CASSLRSRQETQYF. Here the CDR3 DNA reads TGTGCCAGCAGCTTGAGGAGCCGTCAAGAGACCCAGTACTTC.

The rearrangement links TRBV12-3 or TRBV12-4 to TRBJ2-3; a possible D gene is TRBD2 (6 bases). Trimming took 6 bases from V and 5 from J, leaving 12 bases between them. This CDR3 spans 13 amino acids. The CDR3 nucleotides read TGTGCCAGCAGATCGCGGGGCGGAGATACGCAGTATTTT. Translating it yields CASRSRGGDTQYF.

The chain has TRBV7-2 and TRBJ2-3, with D possibly being TRBD2 (7 bases). The CDR3 is 16 amino acids. Germline CDR1 and CDR2: SGHTA and FQGNSA. Trimming took off 4 bases at V and 6 bases at J, with 20 bases between the two ends. The CDR3 region has the DNA TGTGCCAGCAGCTCTTCCGTAGGGGGGGGCCGGGATACGCAGTATTTT. It codes for CASSSSVGGGRDTQYF.

The V call is TRBV27, the J call TRBJ1-2; tentative D call: TRBD1 (6 bases). Per germline, CDR1 MNHEY and CDR2 SMNVEV (reference sequence). CDR3 length: 16 amino acids. V was shortened by 3 bases and J by 0 bases, with 14 bases between the two germline ends. The CDR3 region has the DNA TGTGCCAGCAGTTTTACGTCGGACAGTCCTAACTATGGCTACACCTTC. As protein: CASSFTSDSPNYGYTF.

The chain links TRBV5-5 to TRBJ2-3; D is ambiguous. CDR3 length: 15 amino acids. Germline V gene sequence: CDR1 SGHKS, CDR2 YYEKEE (reference sequence). Trimming removed 1 base from V and 1 base from J, with 10 bases in between. CDR3 nucleotide sequence: TGTGCCAGCAGCTTGACTATCCTCGGCACAGATACGCAGTATTTT. This translates into CASSLTILGTDTQYF.

This clone was counted a few times. The chain is built from TRBV27 and TRBJ1-2; D unresolved. The germline CDR1 and CDR2 sequences are MNHEY and SMNVEV (reference sequence). CDR3 length: 14 amino acids. V was trimmed by 2 bases and J by 2 bases, leaving 9 bases between them. CDR3 sequence reads: CASSLTYSNYGYTF. In DNA form, the CDR3 reads TGTGCCAGCAGTTTAACCTACAGCAACTATGGCTACACCTTC.

The chain carries TRBV12-2 and TRBJ2-7; the D segment call TRBD1 is taken from the table without a DNA check. TRBV12-2 is flagged as a pseudogene. CDR3 length: 11 residues. The DNA for the CDR3 is TGTGCAAGTCGCTTTCACTACGAGCAGTACTTC. It translates to CASRFHYEQYF.

V and J are TRBV6-2 or TRBV6-3 and TRBJ1-4; D unclear. This CDR3 comprises 12 residues. The germline V and J ends were trimmed by 4 bases and 6 bases, with 6 bases remaining between them. The germline gives CDR1 MNHEY, CDR2 SVGEGT. The CDR3 DNA reads as TGTGCCAGCAGTTCGCGCTATGAAAAACTGTTTTTT. As protein: CASSSRYEKLFF.

The chain combines TRBV5-1 with TRBJ2-3; TRBD2 matches 7 bases. Trimming took 4 bases from V and 6 from J; bases not matched to a gene: 11. CDR1 and CDR2 from the germline V gene are SGHRS and YFSETQ. The CDR3 length is 15 residues. In DNA, the CDR3 is TGCGCCAGCAGCCCATTAGTGGGGAGGGGTGATACGCAGTATTTT. This translates into CASSPLVGRGDTQYF.

The count of this clone is one. The gene calls are TRBV28 and TRBJ1-6; possible D gene TRBD1, 5 bases. Germline-derived CDR1 and CDR2 are MDHEN and SYDVKM. Trimming removed 8 bases from V and 7 bases from J, with 21 bases in between. The CDR3 contains 16 residues. The CDR3 spells CASGDYRGASNSPLHF. DNA for the CDR3: TGTGCCAGCGGGGACTACCGGGGAGCAAGCAATTCACCCCTCCACTTT.

The rearrangement joins TRBV7-9 to TRBJ1-2; no clear D gene. V was trimmed by 5 bases and J by 0 bases, leaving 13 bases between them. Germline V gene lookup returns CDR1 SEHNR and CDR2 FQNEAQ (reference sequence). This CDR3 comprises 15 residues. The CDR3 DNA is TGTGCCAGCAGCCCACGTTCGACACCTAACTATGGCTACACCTTC. It is translated as CASSPRSTPNYGYTF. The variable domain in full, with the rest retrieved from reference TRBV7-9 and TRBJ1-2, is DTGVSQNPRHKITKRGQNVTFRCDPISEHNRLYWYRQTLGQGPEFLTYFQNEAQLEKSRLLSDRFSAERPKGSFSTLEIQRTEQGDSAMYLCASSPRSTPNYGYTFGSGTRLTVV.

The chain couples TRBV5-1 to TRBJ1-3; D call uncertain. The V end was cut by 0 bases, the J end by 0 bases, with 13 bases between. The length of the CDR3 is 17 residues. The germline V gene encodes CDR1 SGHRS and CDR2 YFSETQ. In DNA, the CDR3 is TGCGCCAGCAGCTTGGGGCAGTCCGCCGCCTCTGGAAACACCATATATTTT. Residues: CASSLGQSAASGNTIYF.

The V gene is TRBV12-3 or TRBV12-4, the J gene TRBJ1-2; no reliable D call. The CDR3 length is 12 residues. Between the trimmed V and J ends, which lost 3 bases and 5 bases, there was a span of 7 bases. The CDR3 region is CASSLEGYGYTF. DNA for the CDR3: TGTGCCAGCAGTTTGGAGGGTTATGGCTACACCTTC.

The rearrangement joins TRBV28 to TRBJ1-6; TRBD1 matches at 8 bases. J lost 0 bases, V lost 4 bases, and 8 bases had no gene match. Germline-derived CDR1 and CDR2 are MDHEN and SYDVKM. This CDR3 is 18 amino acids long. In nucleotides, the CDR3 is TGTGCCAGCAGTTCGAGCCCAGGGGGCGGCTCCTATAATTCACCCCTCCACTTT. Amino acids: CASSSSPGGGSYNSPLHF.

The rearrangement uses TRBV19 and TRBJ1-3; possible D gene TRBD1, 6 bases. V was cut by 9 bases and J by 9 bases, with 24 bases left in between. The CDR3 consists of 15 residues. Germline V gives CDR1 LNHDA, CDR2 SQIVND (reference sequence). The CDR3 DNA is TGTGCCAGCCGCCCCCAGGGGATTGGGATGAGCACCATATATTTT. It translates to CASRPQGIGMSTIYF.

This chain joins TRBV20-1 and TRBJ1-2; D ambiguous. CDR3 length: 11 residues. Germline CDR1 DFQATT, CDR2 SNEGSKA (reference sequence). The V and J ends lost 3 bases and 5 bases respectively, with 7 bases between them. The CDR3 protein is CSARGPYGYTF. The CDR3 DNA is TGCAGTGCTAGGGGCCCTTATGGCTACACCTTC.

This chain connects TRBV6-6 to TRBJ1-6; 7 nucleotides agree with TRBD1. There are 15 residues in the CDR3. With 8 bases clipped from V and 5 bases from J, the junction kept 9 bases outside the gene matches. Germline-derived CDR1 and CDR2 are MNHNY and SVGAGI (reference sequence). The CDR3 DNA reads as TGTGCCAGCTGTTCCGGGACAGTGGATAATTCACCCCTCCACTTT. It translates to CASCSGTVDNSPLHF.

The V gene is TRBV7-2, the J gene TRBJ2-7; D is possibly TRBD1 (5 bases). With 3 bases removed from V and 0 bases from J, the gap between germline ends came to 12 bases. Germline V gene lookup returns CDR1 SGHTA and CDR2 FQGNSA. The CDR3 extends over 15 amino acids. The CDR3 bases are TGTGCCAGCAGCTTCGGGCAGGGAATCTCCTACGAGCAGTACTTC. This codes for CASSFGQGISYEQYF.

The rearrangement links TRBV10-2 to TRBJ1-2; D possibly corresponds to TRBD1 (6 bases). The CDR3 loop spans 14 amino acids. Trimming left V 2 bases short and J 2 bases short, with 9 bases between. Germline V CDR1 and CDR2: WSHSY, SAAADI. The CDR3 DNA follows: TGCGCCAGCAGTGAGAATGACAGGAACTATGGCTACACCTTC. Encoded protein: CASSENDRNYGYTF.

The V call is TRBV10-3, the J call TRBJ1-5, with TRBD1 matching over 11 bases. V lost 4 bases and J lost 7; bases outside the gene matches: 3. This CDR3 region has 14 residues. The V gene's germline CDR1 is ENHRY and CDR2 SYGVKD. CDR3 region: CAISGTGGAQPQHF. In DNA form, the CDR3 reads TGTGCCATCAGTGGGACAGGGGGCGCCCAGCCCCAGCATTTT.

This sequence joins TRBV28 and TRBJ2-7; 11 positions match TRBD1. Germline loops: CDR1 MDHEN, CDR2 SYDVKM. Trimming took 8 bases from V and 0 from J; bases not matched to a gene: 3. The CDR3 is 14 residues long. The CDR3 reads CASSGTGGSYEQYF. The CDR3 DNA sequence: TGTGCCAGCTCTGGGACAGGGGGCTCCTACGAGCAGTACTTC.

Notes on this clone: The sample carries other DNA sequences with the same CDR3. The V call is TRBV12-3 or TRBV12-4, the J call TRBJ1-1; perhaps TRBD1 as D (5 bases). CDR3 length: 13 amino acids. V lost 3 bases to trimming and J lost 1 base, with 6 bases between them. The CDR3 region is CASSFDRNTEAFF. The CDR3, as DNA: TGTGCCAGCAGTTTCGACAGGAACACTGAAGCTTTCTTT.

This clone was counted between two and nine times. As DNA, the CDR3 is TGTGCCAGCTCACCAGGTCAGATCAATGAAAAACTGTTTTTT. Protein product: CASSPGQINEKLFF. The chain employs TRBV18 and TRBJ1-4; no reliable D call. This CDR3 comprises 14 residues. The V end lost 2 bases, the J end lost 5 bases, and 9 bases lay between the germline ends. Germline V CDR1 and CDR2: KGHSH, LQKENI.

V gene TRBV5-1 combines with J gene TRBJ1-1; D is perhaps TRBD1 (6 bases). V lost 5 bases to trimming and J lost 3 bases, with 14 bases between them. The CDR3 runs 14 residues. Germline V gene sequence: CDR1 SGHRS, CDR2 YFSETQ. The CDR3 loop is CASSRNPGDTEAFF. The CDR3 nucleotides read TGCGCCAGCAGTCGTAACCCAGGGGACACTGAAGCTTTCTTT.

The rearrangement uses TRBV10-3 and TRBJ1-1; 7 bases line up with TRBD1. Trimming at V came to 8 bases and at J to 2 bases, leaving 8 bases not matched to a gene. Germline CDR1 reads ENHRY; CDR2 reads SYGVKD. The CDR3 spans 14 residues. Here the CDR3 DNA reads TGTGCCATCGGGCAGGGGGTGGTCAACACTGAAGCTTTCTTT. It encodes CAIGQGVVNTEAFF.

The chain combines TRBV4-3 with TRBJ1-1; D is unresolved. The V gene's germline CDR1 is LGHNA and CDR2 YSLEER. Trimming took off 0 bases at V and 13 bases at J, with 18 bases between the two ends. This CDR3 is built from 14 residues. In nucleotides, the CDR3 is TGCGCCAGCAGCCAAGATCGAGTTAGAACAGAGGGTTTCTTT. Protein sequence: CASSQDRVRTEGFF.

The chain is built from TRBV18 and TRBJ1-2; the match to TRBD1 covers 10 bases. This CDR3 has 16 amino acids. Germline V CDR1 and CDR2: KGHSH, LQKENI. The trim removed 0 bases at V and 8 bases at J, leaving 9 bases unmatched. The CDR3 spells CASSPPATGGAGGYTF. The CDR3 DNA follows: TGTGCCAGCTCACCACCGGCGACAGGGGGCGCGGGCGGCTACACCTTC.

This clone has only one observation. The rearrangement joins TRBV3-1 (or the pseudogene TRBV3-2) to TRBJ2-2, with D perhaps TRBD2 (7 bases). Germline loops: CDR1 LGHDT, CDR2 YNNKEL (reference sequence). With 4 bases removed from V and 0 bases from J, the gap between germline ends came to 15 bases. The CDR3 has 17 residues. The CDR3 DNA reads as TGTGCCAGCAGCCGCCCCCCCGGGGGGCCGAACACCGGGGAGCTGTTTTTT. Residues: CASSRPPGGPNTGELFF.